This TCR beta chain derives from a study of blood T cell repertoires in COVID-19. This table comes from immunoSEQ multiplex PCR, and its TCRdb copy is limited to in-frame clones, with some not included. Among 140,000 to 150,000 clones listed, around 82% were seen once. The CDR3 consists of 16 residues. V gave up 3 bases and J gave up 0 bases; unmatched junction bases: 5. Germline-derived CDR1 and CDR2 are WNHNN and SYGVQD (reference sequence). The specimen was PBMCs or T cells enriched from blood (not recorded which). This chain connects TRBV10-1 to TRBJ1-5, with TRBD1 matching 7 bases. This TCR derives from a woman aged 45-65 years who had recovered from COVID-19. CDR3 nucleotide sequence: TGCGCCAGCAGTGACAGGGGGATATATAGCAATCAGCCCCAGCATTTT. This codes for CASSDRGIYSNQPQHF.